This T cell receptor beta chain was captured by sequencing in a study of blood T cells in healthy people across ages. This clonotype was detected only a few times. A sample-barcoded 5' primer and a J-beta primer mix were used in a second PCR of roughly 7 to 12 cycles. From the 5' RACE reads, TCRdb called clonotypes with MiXCR, one entry per CDR3 protein. The sample consists of around 1,000,000 distinct CDR3 sequences, about 25% of them appearing once. The CDR3 length is 13 residues. Per germline, CDR1 LNHDA and CDR2 SQIVND (reference sequence). V dropped 8 bases and J dropped 4; count of bases not matched to a gene: 5. These data are also associated with another study on T cells of mothers and their children.

Sequenced input: blood. The TCR was taken from a girl between 2 and 10 years old in good health. The gene calls are TRBV19 and TRBJ2-1, with 7 bases lining up with TRBD1. The CDR3 here is CASREQGYNEQFF. The CDR3 nucleotides are TGTGCCAGTCGGGAACAGGGGTACAATGAGCAGTTCTTC.